Included here is one T cell receptor (beta chain) sequence, with context. No antigen is known for it. No base quality values were provided; no much bigger clone lies one nucleotide off. The data stem from a study of T cell clones after liver transplantation (dated by TCRdb to between 2018 and 2021). Regarding the study in general: The samples were obtained from ITN030ST, a randomized trial that attempted immunosuppression withdrawal within 2 years after liver transplantation. Of the 8 liver transplant recipients making up the studied cohort, 3 were classified as tolerant and 5 as non-tolerant. To count as tolerant, a recipient had to stay completely off immunosuppression for at least one year without liver enzymes climbing beyond twice the upper limit of normal. Blood samples were collected pre-transplant, then pre-randomization ahead of withdrawal, and finally post-randomization once withdrawal had either been completed or failed. Subjects received no induction therapy and standard immunosuppression until randomization at 12-24 months post-transplant. Donor-reactive T cell clones were identified using TCRbeta sequencing after a pre-transplant mixed lymphocyte reaction and were then followed in post-transplant blood. Three of the eight recipients were HCV-positive; the others were transplanted for non-autoimmune, non-viral indications. Third party-reactive TCRbeta sequences from pre-transplant MLRs were also identified as an antigen-independent comparator for donor-reactive sequences.

High-throughput TCRbeta CDR3 sequencing of frozen genomic DNA was performed by immunoSEQ, including PCR amplification, mapping, bias correction and internal controls. In the paper's pipeline: Only productive rearrangements were retained, and each unique TCRbeta sequence was defined by its CDR3 nucleotide sequence together with its V and J gene. For a sequence to be called donor-reactive, it needed a frequency of at least 0.01% and at least 5-fold expansion in CFSE-low cells compared with unstimulated pre-transplant cells. To ensure at least 90% detection power, minimum frequency thresholds were set for each subject based on that subject's lowest-template unstimulated sample. Jensen-Shannon divergence between the top 1000 TCRbeta sequences after and before transplant was used to measure repertoire turnover. Two-sided Fisher's exact tests were used to test for changes in how often donor-reactive sequences were detected. TCRdb took this table from immuneACCESS and kept in-frame rearrangements with V and J called. Such tables lack part of the clones; where checked against another copy, unresolved V genes explain under half of the gap, and the rest is unexplained. Clone size and the V and J calls come from that table; the DNA yielded D and trimming. The sample records about 80,000 clones, 82% of which are singletons. The ten largest clones take up less than 0.6% of the sample.

Broader findings and caveats from the paper: Conclusions were preliminary, limited by small, heterogeneous patient numbers and non-standardized post-transplant time points. The decline in donor-reactive sequences exceeded the decline in third party-reactive sequences, suggesting partial antigen-specific deletion that was unrelated to withdrawal success. In a couple of subjects, low numbers of available donor cells limited the measurable donor-reactive repertoire. Since no allograft tissue specimens were available, donor-reactive T cells may have migrated into the graft instead of being deleted. When repertoire turnover was taken into account, detection of donor-reactive sequences was significantly reduced in 7 of 8 subjects for CD4 and in 8 of 8 subjects for CD8. In most of the 8 subjects, circulating donor-reactive CD4 TCRbeta sequences decreased significantly after transplant, regardless of tolerance or HCV status.

Thawed unstimulated PBMCs were stained for CD3, CD4 and CD8 and FACS-sorted into CD3+CD4+ and CD3+CD8+ populations. Randomization to immunosuppression withdrawal applied to every one of the 8 studied subjects. The Qiagen DNeasy Blood and Tissue Kit was used to isolate genomic DNA. The CDR3 contains 16 residues, cysteine and phenylalanine counted. Only the CDR3 DNA is retained, 48 bases long and in frame from the first base. V trim: 5 bases; J trim: 0 bases; unmatched bases: 4. CDR1 and CDR2 are drawn from the germline V gene: MDHEN, SYDVKM. This specimen consisted of CD4+ T cells from blood, obtained 45 to 46 months after liver transplant. This receptor was taken from a human patient who received a liver transplant. Following transplantation, T cells from the graft donor may be among those present. Rearrangement joined TRBV28 to TRBJ2-3; 11 bases in between match TRBD2. Read as DNA, the sequence is TGTGCCAGCAGTCCCCGACTAGCGGGAAGCACAGATACGCAGTATTTT. Its coded protein is CASSPRLAGSTDTQYF.